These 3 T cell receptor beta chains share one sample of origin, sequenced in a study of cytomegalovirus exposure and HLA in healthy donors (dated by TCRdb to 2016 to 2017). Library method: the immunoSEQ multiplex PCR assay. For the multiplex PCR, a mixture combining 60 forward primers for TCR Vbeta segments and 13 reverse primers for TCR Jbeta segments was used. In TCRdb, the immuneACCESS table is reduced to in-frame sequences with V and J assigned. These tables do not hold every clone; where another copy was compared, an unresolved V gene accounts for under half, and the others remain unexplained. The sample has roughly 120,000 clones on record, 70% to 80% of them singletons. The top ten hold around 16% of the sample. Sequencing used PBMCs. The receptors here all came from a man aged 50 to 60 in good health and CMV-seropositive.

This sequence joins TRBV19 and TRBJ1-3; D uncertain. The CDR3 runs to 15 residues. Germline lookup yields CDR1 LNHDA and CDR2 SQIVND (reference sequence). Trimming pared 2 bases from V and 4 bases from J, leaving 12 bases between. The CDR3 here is CASSISVAGGNTIYF. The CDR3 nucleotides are TGTGCCAGTAGTATATCGGTGGCGGGGGGAAACACCATATATTTT.

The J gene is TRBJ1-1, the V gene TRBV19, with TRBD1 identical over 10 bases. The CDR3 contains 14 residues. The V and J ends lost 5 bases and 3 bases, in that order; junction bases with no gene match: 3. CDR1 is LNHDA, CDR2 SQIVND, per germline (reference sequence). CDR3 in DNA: TGTGCCAGTAGTTCGGGACAGGGGTACACTGAAGCTTTCTTT. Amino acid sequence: CASSSGQGYTEAFF.

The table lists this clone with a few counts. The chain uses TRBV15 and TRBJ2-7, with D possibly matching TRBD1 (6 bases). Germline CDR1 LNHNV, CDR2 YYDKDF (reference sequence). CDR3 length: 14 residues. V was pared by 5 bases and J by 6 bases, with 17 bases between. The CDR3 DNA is TGTGCCACCAGCCTACAGGGAAACGCCTTCGAGCAGTACTTC. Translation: CATSLQGNAFEQYF.